This TCR beta chain emerged from a study of T cell repertoires in cytomegalovirus infection. Points from the study as a whole: CMV-specific TCR beta clonotypes restricted by HLA-C dominated the ex vivo response.

Via MiXCR, TCRdb re-called the reads, giving one row per CDR3 protein. The sample includes roughly 150,000 distinct CDR3 sequences, roughly a quarter of them seen just once. J lost 8 bases, V lost 5 bases, and 5 bases had no gene match. Germline V gene data show CDR1 as SGHTA and CDR2 as FQGTGA. There are 13 residues in the CDR3. Comment on this clonotype: Its antigen is as yet unknown.

This chain connects TRBV7-3 to TRBJ1-5; 8 nucleotides agree with TRBD1. Sequences were obtained from PBMCs. The receptor comes from a human donor in good health (CMV status not recorded). Some clones in this sample may be carry-over from other donors' samples. As DNA, the CDR3 is TGTGCCAGCAGCCCTGACAGGGGTGAGCCCCAGCATTTT. Protein product: CASSPDRGEPQHF. The variable domain in full, with the rest retrieved from reference TRBV7-3 and TRBJ1-5, is GAGVSQTPSNKVTEKGKYVELRCDPISGHTALYWYRQSLGQGPEFLIYFQGTGAADDSGLPNDRFFAVRPEGSVSTLKIQRTERGDSAVYLCASSPDRGEPQHFGDGTRLSIL.